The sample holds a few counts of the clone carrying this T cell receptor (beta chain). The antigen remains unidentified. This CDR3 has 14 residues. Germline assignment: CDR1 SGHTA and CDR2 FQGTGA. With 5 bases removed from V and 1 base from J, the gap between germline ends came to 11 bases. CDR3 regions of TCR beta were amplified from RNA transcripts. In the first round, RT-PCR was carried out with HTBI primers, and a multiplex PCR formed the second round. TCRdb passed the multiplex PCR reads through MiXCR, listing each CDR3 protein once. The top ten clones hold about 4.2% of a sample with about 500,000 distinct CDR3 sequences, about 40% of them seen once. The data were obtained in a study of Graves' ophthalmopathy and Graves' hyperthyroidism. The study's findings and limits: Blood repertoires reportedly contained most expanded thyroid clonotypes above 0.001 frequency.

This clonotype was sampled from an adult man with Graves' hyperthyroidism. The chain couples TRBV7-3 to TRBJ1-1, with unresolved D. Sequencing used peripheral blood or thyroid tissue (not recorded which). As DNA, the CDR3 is TGTGCCAGCAGCCCCAATCCGGGGAACACTGAAGCTTTCTTT. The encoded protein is CASSPNPGNTEAFF.